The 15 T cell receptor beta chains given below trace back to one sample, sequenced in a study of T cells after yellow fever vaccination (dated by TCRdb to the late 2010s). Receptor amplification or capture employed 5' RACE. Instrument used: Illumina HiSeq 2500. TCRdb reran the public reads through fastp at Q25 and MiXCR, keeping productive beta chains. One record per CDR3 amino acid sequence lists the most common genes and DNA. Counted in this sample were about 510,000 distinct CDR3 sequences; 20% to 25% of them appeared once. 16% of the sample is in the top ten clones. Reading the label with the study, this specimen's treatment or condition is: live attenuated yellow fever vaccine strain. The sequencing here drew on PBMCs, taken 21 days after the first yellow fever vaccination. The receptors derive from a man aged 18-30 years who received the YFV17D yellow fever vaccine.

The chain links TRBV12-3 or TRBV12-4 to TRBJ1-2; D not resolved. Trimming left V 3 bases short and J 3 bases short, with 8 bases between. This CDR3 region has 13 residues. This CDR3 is CASSFPADYGYTF. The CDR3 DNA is TGTGCCAGCAGTTTTCCAGCGGACTATGGCTACACCTTC.

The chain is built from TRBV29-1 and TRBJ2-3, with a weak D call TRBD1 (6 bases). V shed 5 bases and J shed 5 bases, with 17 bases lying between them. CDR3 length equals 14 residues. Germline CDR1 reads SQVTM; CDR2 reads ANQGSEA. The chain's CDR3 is CSVLDLVGGDTQYF. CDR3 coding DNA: TGCAGCGTTTTGGACTTGGTAGGGGGAGATACGCAGTATTTT.

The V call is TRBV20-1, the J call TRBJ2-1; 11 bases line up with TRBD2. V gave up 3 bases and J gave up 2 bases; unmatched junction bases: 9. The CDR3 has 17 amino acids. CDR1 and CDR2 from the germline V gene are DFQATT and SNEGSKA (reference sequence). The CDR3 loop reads CSARVTLSGGAYNEQFF. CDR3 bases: TGCAGTGCTAGGGTGACTCTTAGCGGGGGGGCCTACAATGAGCAGTTCTTC.

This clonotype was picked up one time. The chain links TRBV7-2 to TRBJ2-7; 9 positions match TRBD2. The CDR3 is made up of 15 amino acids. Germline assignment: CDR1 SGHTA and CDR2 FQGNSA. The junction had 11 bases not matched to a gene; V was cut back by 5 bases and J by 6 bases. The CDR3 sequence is CASSPAGTSSGEQYF. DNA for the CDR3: TGTGCCAGCAGCCCGGCCGGGACTAGCTCGGGCGAGCAGTACTTC.

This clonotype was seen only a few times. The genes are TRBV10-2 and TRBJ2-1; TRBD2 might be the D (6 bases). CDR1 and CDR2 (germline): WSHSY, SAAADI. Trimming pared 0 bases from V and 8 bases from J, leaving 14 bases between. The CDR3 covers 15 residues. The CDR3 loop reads CASSESSGVGYEQFF. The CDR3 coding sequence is TGCGCCAGCAGTGAGTCGTCGGGGGTGGGGTATGAGCAGTTCTTC.

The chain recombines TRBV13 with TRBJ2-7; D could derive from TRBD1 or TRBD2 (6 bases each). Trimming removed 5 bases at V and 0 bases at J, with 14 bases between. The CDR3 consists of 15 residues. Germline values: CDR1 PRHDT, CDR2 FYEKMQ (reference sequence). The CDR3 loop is CASSIGGRSSYEQYF. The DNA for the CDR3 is TGTGCCAGCAGCATCGGGGGCCGGAGCTCCTACGAGCAGTACTTC.

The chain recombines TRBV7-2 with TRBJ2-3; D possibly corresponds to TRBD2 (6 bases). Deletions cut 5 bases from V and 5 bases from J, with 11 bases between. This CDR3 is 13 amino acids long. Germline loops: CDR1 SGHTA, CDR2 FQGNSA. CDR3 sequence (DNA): TGTGCCAGCAGCAAGACTAGGATAGATACGCAGTATTTT. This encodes CASSKTRIDTQYF.

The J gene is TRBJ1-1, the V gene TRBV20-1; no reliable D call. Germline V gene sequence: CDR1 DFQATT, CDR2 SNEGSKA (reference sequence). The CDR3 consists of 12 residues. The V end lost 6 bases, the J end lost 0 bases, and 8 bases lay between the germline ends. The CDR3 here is CSALKMNTEAFF. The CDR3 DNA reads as TGCAGTGCATTAAAGATGAACACTGAAGCTTTCTTT.

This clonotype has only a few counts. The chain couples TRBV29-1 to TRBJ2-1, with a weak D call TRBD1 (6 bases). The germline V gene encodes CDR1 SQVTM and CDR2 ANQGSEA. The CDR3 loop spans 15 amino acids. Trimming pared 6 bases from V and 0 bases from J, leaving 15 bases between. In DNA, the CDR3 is TGCAGCGTGCGCCCACAGGGTAGCTCCTACAATGAGCAGTTCTTC. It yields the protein CSVRPQGSSYNEQFF.

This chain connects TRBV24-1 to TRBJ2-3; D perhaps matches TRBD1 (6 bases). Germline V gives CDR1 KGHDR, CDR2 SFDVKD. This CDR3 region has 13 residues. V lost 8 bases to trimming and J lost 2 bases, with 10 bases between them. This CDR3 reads CATTDRITDTQYF. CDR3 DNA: TGTGCCACCACCGACAGGATCACAGATACGCAGTATTTT.

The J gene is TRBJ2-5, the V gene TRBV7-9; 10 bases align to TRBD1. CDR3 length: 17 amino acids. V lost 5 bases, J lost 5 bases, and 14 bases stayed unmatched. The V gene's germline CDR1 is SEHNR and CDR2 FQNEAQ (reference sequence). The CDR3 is CASSLSQTGGELETQYF. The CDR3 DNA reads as TGTGCCAGCAGCCTATCTCAGACAGGGGGCGAATTGGAGACCCAGTACTTC.

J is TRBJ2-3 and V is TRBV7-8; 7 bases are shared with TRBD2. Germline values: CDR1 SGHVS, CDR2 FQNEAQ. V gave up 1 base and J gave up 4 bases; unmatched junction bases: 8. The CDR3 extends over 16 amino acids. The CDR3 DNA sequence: TGTGCCAGCAGCTTAGTGGGAGGGAAGGGGCCAGATACGCAGTATTTT. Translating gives CASSLVGGKGPDTQYF.

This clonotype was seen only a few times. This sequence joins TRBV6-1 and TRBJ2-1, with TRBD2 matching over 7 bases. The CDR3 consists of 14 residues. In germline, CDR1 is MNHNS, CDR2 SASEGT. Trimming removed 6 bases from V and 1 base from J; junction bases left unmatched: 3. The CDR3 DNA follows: TGTGCCAGCAGGCCAGCGGGGTCCTACAATGAGCAGTTCTTC. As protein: CASRPAGSYNEQFF.

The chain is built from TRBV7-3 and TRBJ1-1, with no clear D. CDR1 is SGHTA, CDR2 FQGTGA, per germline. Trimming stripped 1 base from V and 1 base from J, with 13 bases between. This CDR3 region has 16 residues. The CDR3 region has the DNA TGTGCCAGCAGCTTAAAGGCCCCGGGCGAGAACACTGAAGCTTTCTTT. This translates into CASSLKAPGENTEAFF.

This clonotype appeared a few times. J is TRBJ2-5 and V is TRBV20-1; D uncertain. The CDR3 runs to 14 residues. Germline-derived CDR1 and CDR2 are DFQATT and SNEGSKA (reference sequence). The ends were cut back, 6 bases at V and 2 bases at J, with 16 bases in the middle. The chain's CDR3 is CSAQPRRIQETQYF. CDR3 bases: TGCAGTGCCCAACCCAGGCGCATACAAGAGACCCAGTACTTC.